This is a list of T cell receptor beta chains from one sample in a study of cytomegalovirus exposure and HLA in healthy donors. Some clones are missing from TCRdb's copy, which holds only in-frame ones; the method was immunoSEQ multiplex PCR. In the table there are 150,000 to 200,000 clones, approximately 72% of which are singletons. The specimen sequenced was PBMCs. Source of these receptors: a human donor in good health. CDR3s include the opening cysteine and the closing phenylalanine or tryptophan. The D gene is left open where the match is weak. Clone sizes are given selectively: once, few, many, or a class where the clone is expanded.

clone size | J gene | V gene | D gene | CDR3 DNA | CDR3 protein
- | TRBJ2-7 | TRBV4-3 | - | TGCGCCAGCAGCTACGGTGGGGGGGCGGGGGAGCAGTACTTC | CASSYGGGAGEQYF
few | TRBJ2-1 | TRBV11-2 | TRBD2 | TGTGCCAGCAGCCCGGGACTAGCGGGGTACAATGAGCAGTTCTTC | CASSPGLAGYNEQFF
- | TRBJ2-3 | TRBV4-1 | TRBD1 | TGCGCCAGCAGCCGACCCGGACAGGGCGACACAGATACGCAGTATTTT | CASSRPGQGDTDTQYF
once | TRBJ2-1 | TRBV19 | TRBD1 | TGTGCCAGTAGGAGGACAGGGGGTCCCTACAATGAGCAGTTCTTC | CASRRTGGPYNEQFF
once | TRBJ1-1 | TRBV29-1 | - | TGCAGCGTTGATTATGGCGGCACTGAAGCTTTCTTT | CSVDYGGTEAFF
- | TRBJ2-7 | TRBV7-9 | - | TGTGCCAGCAGCCGCAGTTGCGAGCAGTACTTC | CASSRSCEQYF
- | TRBJ2-3 | TRBV7-9 | TRBD2 | TGTGCCAGCAGCCGAGCGGGGGGATGGGCAGATACGCAGTATTTT | CASSRAGGWADTQYF
- | TRBJ2-2 | TRBV5-1 | TRBD2 | TGCGCCAGCAGCTTGACCAGGACTAGCGGGGGGTCGGACGGGGAGCTGTTTTTT | CASSLTRTSGGSDGELFF
- | TRBJ2-1 | TRBV5-6 | - | TGTGCCAGCACCCTTCCGGGAGTCTCCTACAATGAGCAGTTCTTC | CASTLPGVSYNEQFF
- | TRBJ1-1 | TRBV30 | TRBD1 | TGTGCCTGGAGTGCGGGACAGGGTCCAGCTTTCTTT | CAWSAGQGPAFF
- | TRBJ1-2 | TRBV5-1 | - | TGCGCCAGCAGCTTGAGGTCCGGGGATGGCTACACCTTC | CASSLRSGDGYTF
few | TRBJ2-7 | TRBV10-3 | - | TGTGCCATCAGTGAAGATGGGAGTCTCGAGCAGTACTTC | CAISEDGSLEQYF
- | TRBJ1-6 | TRBV9 | - | TGTGCCAGCAGCGTAGGCGGTCAGGGCCGATCACCCCTCCACTTT | CASSVGGQGRSPLHF
- | TRBJ1-1 | TRBV27 | - | TGTGCCAGCAGTTTACTGGCCCTGAACACTGAAGCTTTCTTT | CASSLLALNTEAFF
- | TRBJ1-1 | TRBV9 | TRBD1 | TGTGCCAGCAGCGCCCGACAGGGAGACACTGAAGCTTTCTTT | CASSARQGDTEAFF
- | TRBJ2-7 | TRBV19 | TRBD1 | TGTGCCAGTAGTTCGGGACAGGAGAGAACCTACGAGCAGTACTTC | CASSSGQERTYEQYF
few | TRBJ1-5 | TRBV28 | TRBD1 | TGTGCCACCGGGACAGGGTATCAGCCCCAGCATTTT | CATGTGYQPQHF
- | TRBJ1-1 | TRBV7-8 | TRBD1 | TGTGCCAGCAGCTTAGAGGGGGACAGCTTTGGGACTGAAGCTTTCTTT | CASSLEGDSFGTEAFF
- | TRBJ2-5 | TRBV23-1 | - | TGCGCCAGCAGTCAGCAATATCTCCGGCAAGAGACCCAGTACTTC | CASSQQYLRQETQYF
- | TRBJ1-5 | TRBV7-2 | - | TGTGCCAGCAGCACCTACCCGCGGGGGCCCAATCAGCCCCAGCATTTT | CASSTYPRGPNQPQHF
- | TRBJ2-2 | TRBV27 | - | TGTGCCAGCCCGATCAGGCAGAGAACGAACACCGGGGAGCTGTTTTTT | CASPIRQRTNTGELFF
- | TRBJ1-6 | TRBV27 | - | TGTGCCAGCAGTTTGGGGGCCGCCTCACCCCTCCACTTT | CASSLGAASPLHF
few | TRBJ2-7 | TRBV30 | TRBD1 | TGTGCCTGGAGACGGGACAGACCCTACGAGCAGTACTTC | CAWRRDRPYEQYF
once | TRBJ1-6 | TRBV25-1 | - | TGTGCCAGCAGTGATCCCACGGCGGGAGGCAATTCACCCCTCCACTTT | CASSDPTAGGNSPLHF
- | TRBJ2-5 | TRBV7-3 | - | TGTGCCAGCAGCTTATACGCAGGGGTTGAAGAGACCCAGTACTTC | CASSLYAGVEETQYF
- | TRBJ2-1 | TRBV15 | TRBD2 | TGTGCCACCAGCCGGGCCGGACTAGCTAGGGGTGAGCAGTTCTTC | CATSRAGLARGEQFF
- | TRBJ1-3 | TRBV29-1 | - | TGCAGCGTTGTACAGAACTCTGGAAACACCATATATTTT | CSVVQNSGNTIYF
- | TRBJ1-1 | TRBV7-2 | - | TGTGCCAGCAGCTTAGAGCGGGGGAGGAACACTGAAGCTTTCTTT | CASSLERGRNTEAFF
few | TRBJ2-7 | TRBV4-3 | - | TGCGCCAGCAGCCAAGATAGGGCCGTGCCCGGGAACGAGCAGTACTTC | CASSQDRAVPGNEQYF
- | TRBJ1-1 | TRBV10-3 | - | TGTGCCGCCGGTCCGGGGGGGTATGTGAACACTGAAGCTTTCTTT | CAAGPGGYVNTEAFF
- | TRBJ2-1 | TRBV6-5 | - | TGTGCCAGCAGTTACTCTGCAGGGAAGGAGCAGTTCTTC | CASSYSAGKEQFF